This TCR beta chain derives from a study of cytomegalovirus exposure and HLA in healthy donors (dated by TCRdb to 2015 to 2018). A note on the overall study: According to an earlier analysis of a few hundred of the donors, about 179 million T cells yielded some 110 million unique TCR beta sequences and about 300 Gb of sequence data. About 310 gigabases of sequencing data and tens of millions of unique TCR sequences were included in an early release covering 550 to 650 HLA-typed donors. Among the roughly 390 genotyped donors, approximately 77% belonged to the genetic ancestry cluster associated with self-reported Caucasian donors. The study was designed to test whether signatures of past pathogen exposure could be identified by cataloging public T cell receptors. Using immunosequencing, the study profiled T cell repertoires from some 670 subjects and related those repertoires to cytomegalovirus serostatus. Besides the first cohort of 500 to 700 subjects, a separate validation cohort made up of 95 to 150 different subjects was used. To predict cytomegalovirus infection status, the study combined high-throughput TCR immunosequencing, statistical association of individual TCRs with disease status, and machine learning. A later analysis re-analyzed previously published TCR beta repertoires from 500 to 700 donors and added high-resolution HLA genotyping to study TCR occurrence patterns. Rather than using new phenotypic data, the later analysis identified candidate immune exposures from TCR beta sequences and from how often those sequences occurred across donors. An earlier analysis of some 600 of the donors applied high-throughput TCR beta sequencing to assess whether each TCR beta V gene segment acted as functional or pseudogenic. Donor age, sex, ethnicity and CMV serostatus were compiled alongside the repertoire data. In a later genetic analysis, genome-wide SNP genotypes for about three fifths of the 666 donors were used, and that subset was treated as a discovery cohort. All discovery cohort repertoires had been generated on a single sequencing platform. Both class I and class II loci were covered by HLA typing, at four-digit resolution. The number of donors typed differed by locus, with roughly 620-630 for A, B, C, DRB1 and DQB1, around 500 for DQA1, 606 for DPA1, and around 460 for DPB1. A handful of DR-DQ haplotypes were treated as single units for association and clustering because of strong linkage in the cohort. Among roughly 400 genotyped donors of the cohort, an average of approximately 200,000 unique TCR beta nucleotide sequences was sequenced per donor, of which 15% to 20% were non-productive.

Results the study describes overall, beyond this receptor: The study gave a list of about 150 TCR beta chains associated with cytomegalovirus. Several of the top co-occurrence clusters appeared to be linked to parvovirus B19, influenza, CMV and Epstein-Barr virus, according to a later analysis. In a later analysis, the rate of TCR association differed among HLA loci, with DRB1 alleles having the most associated TCRs and HLA-C alleles having the fewest. A later genetic analysis reported fewer N-insertions in productive TCRs among donors in an Asian-associated ancestry cluster than the 666-donor mean. Because HLA typing was missing for some donors at each locus, association tests included only the typed subset. In a later analysis, HLA-associated TCR beta chains were found to be more clonally expanded and to have lower generation probabilities than equally common non-associated chains. Correlated functional status among segregating V segments might be attributable to linkage disequilibrium, but an unknown experimental factor could not be ruled out. A further reported finding was that TCR beta sequences accurately predicted the HLA-A and HLA-B alleles for most subjects in the first cohort. V-gene and J-gene trimming of TCR beta chains was associated with a missense DCLRE1C variant in a later genetic analysis, and the association was replicated in an independent cohort. According to the authors, the approach could potentially be generalized to other disease states and immunological phenotypes. Cytomegalovirus status was reported to be diagnosed by the classifier with high specificity and sensitivity in both the original and validation cohorts. The presence/absence analyses assumed that sequencing depth was roughly uniform across donors, and that assumption may not be true. The 87-base-pair reads could not distinguish some IMGT-functional V segments, including TRBV6-2 and TRBV6-3, so those segments were excluded. Only TCR beta chains were sequenced in this cohort, and the absence of alpha or paired-chain data limited detectable features. Assigning TCR associations to individual alleles was difficult when HLA alleles, especially DR and DQ, strongly co-occurred. In an earlier analysis of approximately 590 of the donors, most TCR beta V segments were observed in productive rearrangements about 87% or about 30% of the time, broadly matching IMGT annotations. Because counts were too low, roughly 16 rarely observed V segments, including chromosome 9 orphons, were excluded from the earlier analysis of around 640 of the donors. CMV serostatus was the only immune exposure information available for the cohort. At a false discovery rate of 0.05, a later analysis linked 16,951 TCR beta sequences to specific HLA alleles. A group of highly shared sequence variants was considered likely to be a technical artifact of the sequencing pipeline. In a later analysis, most CMV-associated TCR beta chains were found to appear HLA-restricted, with HLA associations seemingly driven largely by CMV exposure. Three of the identified cytomegalovirus-associated TCR beta chains were confirmed in vitro to be specific for cytomegalovirus antigens. Across donors, most TCR sequences were observed very rarely, whereas some public TCRs were present in many individuals.

Of note for this clone: Its antigen specificity is not known. It has no much larger one-base neighbor in the sample; base qualities were not kept.

Including the terminal cysteine and phenylalanine, the CDR3 comprises 15 residues. The sequence is cut down to CDR3 DNA, 45 bases in frame from base 1. The germline V gene (reference sequence) sets CDR1 to MNHNY and CDR2 to SVGAGI. V and J are truncated by 4 bases and 4 bases respectively, leaving an intervening sequence of 17 bases. Libraries were made using the immunoSEQ multiplex PCR assay. A mixture of 60 forward primers for TCR Vbeta segments and 13 reverse primers for TCR Jbeta segments was used in the multiplex PCR. The CDR3 region of rearranged TCR beta genes was amplified from genomic DNA by a multiplex PCR assay. The Illumina HiSeq System was used to sequence the amplified TCR beta libraries as 87-base-pair reads. Turning to the authors' computational methods: A later analysis tallied 80 million to 95 million unique TCR beta chains across the 610 or so repertoires, and some 12 million of those chains were shared by two or more donors. Raw reads were error-corrected and collapsed into unique sequences with a nearest-neighbor algorithm that merged closely related sequences to remove PCR and sequencing errors. Alignment of CDR3 sequences to IMGT reference sequences was used to assign V, D and J gene segments. For a sequence to be retained, a match of at least six nucleotides to both a V gene segment and a J gene segment was required. A rearrangement was called productive if the CDR3 had no stop codons and remained in frame with V and J, and every other rearrangement was called non-productive. Following IMGT convention, CDR3 was defined as the stretch from the second conserved V-encoded cysteine to the conserved J-encoded phenylalanine. The earlier analysis of about 610 of the donors excluded any sequence lacking an unambiguous match to a single V gene segment. In an earlier analysis of some 590 of the donors, a V segment was called functional when productive rearrangements were above 56.7%, and segregating when the standard deviation between donors exceeded 5%. A statistical classification framework was developed to diagnose cytomegalovirus status using the catalog of TCR beta chain sequences. A later analysis assigned V and J genes by comparing TCR nucleotide sequences with IMGT/GENE-DB human TR gene sequences. In a later analysis, CDR3 sequences and most-parsimonious VDJ recombination scenarios were assigned using the TCRdist pipeline. In a later analysis, each TCR beta chain was defined by its CDR3 amino acid sequence together with its V-gene family, and reads without a unique V-gene family were excluded. In a later analysis, around 650 highly shared, low-generation-probability nucleotide sequences were removed to address suspected cross-contamination and a sequencing artifact. A later analysis calculated a clonal expansion index for each public chain from normalized within-repertoire ranks of inferred template counts. Generation probabilities in a later analysis came from a VDJ recombination model fitted to out-of-frame rearrangements, and those results were checked against IGoR. Hypergeometric tests were used in a later analysis to score TCR-TCR, TCR-HLA and TCR-CMV co-occurrence, with a repertoire-size bias correction applied to the TCR pairs. False discovery rates were estimated in a later analysis by permuting HLA or CMV assignments 20 times. In a later analysis, co-occurring TCRs were grouped using DBSCAN, and TCRdist sequence similarity was added for clustering within HLA-allele-positive subsets. For co-occurrence clustering, repertoires with fewer than 30,000 or more than 120,000 public chains were excluded, along with four to six repertoires with anomalous nucleotide sharing. Entries here come from immuneACCESS through TCRdb and include only in-frame sequences with V and J called. Some clones fail to appear in such tables; in the studies checked, an unresolved V gene covers under half of the shortfall, and the cause of the remainder is unknown. That table gives V, J and clone size, and the DNA gave D and trimming. Here the sample has 170,000 or so clones; over 70% occur a single time. Around 1.5% of the sample is in the top ten clones.

In total, 666 healthy bone marrow donors made up the cohort. At the time of sampling, all cohort members were nominally healthy, though unrecorded immune exposures were likely present. The donor tested CMV seronegative, placing the donor among the 350 or so seronegative members of the cohort. A peripheral blood sample was provided by each donor, and peripheral blood mononuclear cells were used for TCR beta sequencing. Genomic DNA extraction from the blood cell samples was performed with the Qiagen DNeasy Blood Extraction Kit. Input material: PBMCs. The chain couples TRBV6-6 to TRBJ2-7; 6 matching bases give a weak D call of TRBD2. The clonotype was recovered from a woman aged 25 to 45 in good health and CMV-seronegative. CDR3 region: CASSSTLEGGYEQYF. The sequenced DNA: TGTGCCAGCAGTTCCACACTAGAGGGAGGTTACGAGCAGTACTTC.